Following are 29 T cell receptor beta chains from one sample sequenced in a study of technical replicates of blood from a few donors. Assay used: immunoSEQ multiplex PCR; TCRdb lists only in-frame clones, some missing. This sample carries about 68,000 clones, roughly 97% of them seen once, and the ten largest clones take approximately 0.25%. The sequencing input was T cells isolated from PBMCs. The receptor set was obtained from a human donor in good health.

The chain joins TRBV27 to TRBJ1-2, with D tentatively TRBD1 (5 bases). The CDR3 has 13 residues. Looked up from germline, CDR1 is MNHEY and CDR2 is SMNVEV (reference sequence). The V end was cut by 3 bases, the J end by 2 bases, with 7 bases between. CDR3 coding DNA: TGTGCCAGCAGTTTTGACAGAAACTATGGCTACACCTTC. Its protein product is CASSFDRNYGYTF.

V gene TRBV7-3 combines with J gene TRBJ2-3; 7 bases are a match to TRBD2. The J segment lost 0 bases and the V segment lost 3 bases, leaving 6 bases of the junction unmatched. The CDR3 spans 16 residues. Germline V gives CDR1 SGHTA, CDR2 FQGTGA. CDR3 sequence (DNA): TGTGCCAGCAGCTTGACTAGCTGGACTAGCACAGATACGCAGTATTTT. This encodes CASSLTSWTSTDTQYF.

The genes are TRBV19 and TRBJ2-7; 9 nucleotides line up with TRBD1. Germline-derived CDR1 and CDR2 are LNHDA and SQIVND (reference sequence). This CDR3 is 11 amino acids long. The V segment lost 9 bases and the J segment 4 bases; nucleotides outside the gene matches: 1. The CDR3 spells CASGTGYEQYF. The CDR3 DNA sequence: TGTGCCAGCGGGACAGGGTACGAGCAGTACTTC.

V is TRBV15 and J is TRBJ2-3; a weak D match, TRBD2 (6 bases). Trimming stripped 1 base from V and 4 bases from J, with 9 bases between. The CDR3 runs 14 residues. CDR1 and CDR2 from the germline V gene are LNHNV and YYDKDF (reference sequence). CDR3 sequence (DNA): TGTGCCACCAGCAGAGTCGGGAGACCAGATACGCAGTATTTT. This gives the protein CATSRVGRPDTQYF.

V usage is TRBV4-3 and J usage is TRBJ1-1; 8 nucleotides line up with TRBD1. The CDR3 has 16 residues. Germline V gene sequence: CDR1 LGHNA, CDR2 YSLEER. V was clipped by 3 bases and J by 0 bases; unmatched bases: 6. Here the CDR3 DNA reads TGCGCCAGCAGCCACCCACAGGGGGAGGTGAACACTGAAGCTTTCTTT. Translated: CASSHPQGEVNTEAFF.

The chain recombines TRBV7-2 with TRBJ1-5; D possibly corresponds to TRBD1 (5 bases). The CDR3 covers 14 residues. V lost 2 bases and J 6 bases, leaving 11 bases between the germline ends. Germline V CDR1 and CDR2: SGHTA, FQGNSA. CDR3 bases: TGTGCCAGCAGCTTAATAGGGGATACTCAGCCCCAGCATTTT. It is translated as CASSLIGDTQPQHF.

The chain combines TRBV7-8 with TRBJ2-7; possibly TRBD1 for D (6 bases). The CDR3 runs to 18 residues. Germline assignment: CDR1 SGHVS and CDR2 FQNEAQ. Trimming stripped 0 bases from V and 0 bases from J, with 18 bases between. The CDR3 nucleotides read TGTGCCAGCAGCTTAGCGTTAGGGACAAGATTCTCCTCCTACGAGCAGTACTTC. It translates to CASSLALGTRFSSYEQYF.

This sequence joins TRBV15 and TRBJ1-4; D perhaps matches TRBD1 (6 bases). V was pared by 5 bases and J by 8 bases, with 18 bases between. The CDR3 has 15 residues. Germline CDR1 is LNHNV and CDR2 is YYDKDF (reference sequence). This CDR3 is CATSAFRGSTEKLFF. The CDR3 coding sequence is TGTGCCACCAGCGCCTTCAGGGGTTCTACGGAAAAACTGTTTTTT.

The V gene is TRBV30, the J gene TRBJ2-7; TRBD2 matches 13 bases. The V and J ends lost 0 bases and 4 bases, in that order; junction bases with no gene match: 9. Germline CDR1 GTSNPN, CDR2 SVGIG (reference sequence). This CDR3 has 17 amino acids. CDR3 in amino acids: CAWSVYPLTSGRYEQYF. CDR3 DNA sequence: TGTGCCTGGAGTGTATATCCCCTGACTAGCGGGAGGTACGAGCAGTACTTC.

The CDR3: CASSFRRQTYQPQHF. The CDR3 bases are TGTGCCAGTAGTTTTAGGCGACAGACCTATCAGCCCCAGCATTTT. The chain employs TRBV19 and TRBJ1-5; TRBD1 is a possible D gene (5 bases). This CDR3 comprises 15 residues. Trimming took 5 bases from V and 5 from J, leaving 16 bases between them. Germline V gene data show CDR1 as LNHDA and CDR2 as SQIVND (reference sequence).

This chain links TRBV4-1 with TRBJ1-5; TRBD1 is a possible D gene (5 bases). The germline CDR1 and CDR2 sequences are MGHRA and YSYEKL. Trimming removed 1 base from V and 11 bases from J, with 18 bases in between. The CDR3 has 15 amino acids. CDR3 residues: CASSQGHTGEWSQHF. CDR3 coding DNA: TGCGCCAGCAGCCAAGGACACACAGGCGAATGGTCCCAGCATTTT.

The chain joins TRBV30 to TRBJ1-1; no reliable D call. The CDR3 spans 13 residues. The V end lost 1 base, the J end lost 2 bases, and 8 bases lay between the germline ends. Germline V gene lookup returns CDR1 GTSNPN and CDR2 SVGIG (reference sequence). In nucleotides, the CDR3 is TGTGCCTGGAGTGAAGACACCAACACTGAAGCTTTCTTT. Translated: CAWSEDTNTEAFF.

The sample holds one count of this clone. Germline is not matched at one junction end, which may reflect a read error. V and J are TRBV28 and TRBJ2-7; 8 bases are a match to TRBD1. CDR3 size: 9 residues. Germline assignment: CDR1 MDHEN and CDR2 SYDVKM. Here the CDR3 reads CASRMTGVF. In DNA, the CDR3 is TGTGCCAGCAGGATGACAGGGGTCTTC.

The chain joins TRBV9 to TRBJ2-3; D not certain. The ends were cut back, 2 bases at V and 9 bases at J, with 10 bases in the middle. The CDR3 length is 12 residues. Germline CDR1 is SGDLS and CDR2 is YYNGEE. CDR3 residues: CASSVGQATQYF. CDR3 sequence (DNA): TGTGCCAGCAGCGTGGGCCAGGCAACGCAGTATTTT.

V usage is TRBV6-5 and J usage is TRBJ1-1; weak D call: TRBD1 (5 bases). This CDR3 region has 13 residues. The V gene's germline CDR1 is MNHEY and CDR2 SVGAGI. The ends were cut back, 2 bases at V and 10 bases at J, with 14 bases in the middle. Written as DNA, the CDR3 is TGTGCCAGCAGTTACAGGGGATTGGATCGAGCTTTCTTT. Its protein is CASSYRGLDRAFF.

The rearrangement links TRBV19 to TRBJ2-7; TRBD2 agrees at 12 bases. The length of the CDR3 is 18 residues. Germline V gene lookup returns CDR1 LNHDA and CDR2 SQIVND (reference sequence). J lost 1 base, V lost 0 bases, and 7 bases had no gene match. The CDR3 spells CASSIDVRTSGISYEQYF. CDR3 bases: TGTGCCAGTAGTATAGATGTGCGGACTAGCGGGATTTCCTACGAGCAGTACTTC.

The CDR3 DNA reads as TGTGCCAGCAGCTTAAACCAGGGGGTCACTGAAGCTTTCTTT. Translation: CASSLNQGVTEAFF. J is TRBJ1-1 and V is TRBV11-3, with 7 bases that match TRBD1. J gave up 4 bases and V 2 bases, and 4 bases lay outside the gene matches. The CDR3 runs to 14 residues. Germline V gene data show CDR1 as SGHNT and CDR2 as YENEEA.

V is TRBV5-8 and J is TRBJ1-5, with 12 bases fitting TRBD1. This CDR3 is 16 amino acids long. Germline-derived CDR1 and CDR2 are SGHTS and YDEGEE. Losses at the gene ends were 4 bases for V and 6 bases for J; bases not matched to a gene: 8. The DNA for the CDR3 is TGTGCCAGCAGCGGGCCGGGACAGGGGGCCAGTCAGCCCCAGCATTTT. This gives the protein CASSGPGQGASQPQHF.

This CDR3 is CASSTSGTGGFSYYGYTF. The CDR3 bases are TGTGCCAGTAGTACTTCCGGGACAGGGGGCTTTTCGTACTATGGCTACACCTTC. The chain links TRBV19 to TRBJ1-2, with TRBD1 matching 12 bases. The length of the CDR3 is 18 residues. J lost 3 bases, V lost 4 bases, and 12 bases had no gene match. Germline V gene data show CDR1 as LNHDA and CDR2 as SQIVND (reference sequence).

V is TRBV5-1 and J is TRBJ2-7; 11 bases line up with TRBD2. Germline CDR1 SGHRS, CDR2 YFSETQ. The CDR3 has 15 residues. The V gene end was trimmed by 0 bases and the J gene end by 6 bases; junction bases not matched to a gene: 5. CDR3 sequence (DNA): TGCGCCAGCAGCTTGGAAGGGCTAGCGGGAGGCGAGCAGTACTTC. This sequence encodes CASSLEGLAGGEQYF.

In its sample, this clone was seen once. This chain's CDR3 is CASSLSQVREAFF. CDR3 DNA: TGTGCCAGCAGCTTAAGCCAAGTTCGGGAAGCTTTCTTT. V and J are TRBV11-1 and TRBJ1-1; D is undetermined. Germline assignment: CDR1 SGHAT and CDR2 FQDESV (reference sequence). V was trimmed by 2 bases and J by 8 bases, leaving 12 bases between them. The CDR3 is 13 amino acids.

The chain couples TRBV23-1 to TRBJ2-7; D unresolved. TRBV23-1 is identified as an open reading frame with a role that is uncertain. Trimming removed 6 bases at V and 4 bases at J, with 4 bases between. The CDR3 consists of 10 residues. The CDR3 loop is CASRRYEQYF. The CDR3, as DNA: TGCGCCAGCAGGAGGTACGAGCAGTACTTC.

J is TRBJ2-5 and V is TRBV5-1, with 9 positions matching TRBD2. This CDR3 has 17 residues. CDR1 is SGHRS, CDR2 YFSETQ, per germline. The trim removed 1 base at V and 5 bases at J, leaving 12 bases unmatched. CDR3 protein: CASSLTILAGAGETQYF. CDR3 DNA: TGCGCCAGCAGCTTGACCATATTAGCGGGAGCGGGGGAGACCCAGTACTTC.

The chain combines TRBV6-5 with TRBJ2-7, with a possible D match to TRBD1 (6 bases). The V gene lost 8 bases and the J gene lost 7 bases, with 18 bases spanning the gap. The CDR3 has 13 residues. CDR1 and CDR2 from the germline V gene are MNHEY and SVGAGI. The CDR3 nucleotides are TGTGCCAGCGGCGACAGGTCGGAAAGTGAGCAGTACTTC. Translated: CASGDRSESEQYF.

The V gene is TRBV2, the J gene TRBJ2-7; 10 bases match TRBD2. In germline, CDR1 is SNHLY, CDR2 FYNNEI. Trimming cost V 6 bases and J 7 bases; bases outside gene matches: 9. This CDR3 has 14 amino acids. In DNA, the CDR3 is TGTGCCAGCAGGTTGGCTAGCGGGAGTAGGGAGCAGTACTTC. As protein: CASRLASGSREQYF.

The rearrangement joins TRBV30 to TRBJ1-4; D perhaps matches TRBD1 (5 bases). Germline loops: CDR1 GTSNPN, CDR2 SVGIG (reference sequence). V lost 3 bases to trimming and J lost 0 bases, with 14 bases between them. The CDR3 loop spans 16 amino acids. The DNA for the CDR3 is TGTGCCTGGAGCTTTTACCTGACAGCAACTAATGAAAAACTGTTTTTT. It yields the protein CAWSFYLTATNEKLFF.

In the case of this clone: Other DNA sequences within the sample encode an identical CDR3. The chain links TRBV30 to TRBJ1-2, with unresolved D. Per germline, CDR1 GTSNPN and CDR2 SVGIG (reference sequence). The V and J ends lost 4 bases and 4 bases respectively, with 10 bases between them. The CDR3 length is 12 residues. The CDR3 DNA is TGTGCCTGGACGAGGGATAGCTATGGCTACACCTTC. Protein: CAWTRDSYGYTF.

This clone was counted between two and nine times. The chain joins TRBV28 to TRBJ2-2; a possible D gene is TRBD2 (5 bases). Germline CDR1 MDHEN, CDR2 SYDVKM. V gave up 6 bases and J gave up 4 bases, with 15 bases separating them. This CDR3 contains 15 residues. CDR3: CASSPLAISTGELFF. The CDR3 coding sequence is TGTGCCAGCAGCCCCTTAGCGATTAGCACCGGGGAGCTGTTTTTT.

This clone is a singleton in its sample. The chain has TRBV5-1 and TRBJ2-1; 8 bases fit TRBD1. This CDR3 region has 14 residues. Unmatched junction bases numbered 7, after V lost 4 bases and J lost 7 bases. Per the germline V gene, CDR1 is SGHRS and CDR2 is YFSETQ. The CDR3 region has the DNA TGCGCCAGCAGCCATGACAGGGGAACGAATGAGCAGTTCTTC. Amino acids: CASSHDRGTNEQFF.